This paragraph covers one T cell receptor (beta chain) sequence. Antigen specificity is unknown. The data were taken from a study of CD8+CD57+ T cells in acquired aplastic anemia. Study details: Mean yield of DNA from sorted CD4+ and CD8+ cells was 2.5 to 4 ug. Notes on the study in general: A set of 25 to 30 CD8+ CDR3 sequences was shared between patients and controls, and these sequences appeared highly expressed in patients. CD8+ Simpson's diversity showed no significant patient-control difference.

It was patients with CD8+CD57+ cell expansion by flow cytometry who were chosen for sequencing. The enrolled patients all had severe acquired aplastic anemia. TCR beta VDJ and CDR3 profiling used genomic DNA as template. MiXCR, run by TCRdb on the reads, gives a single entry per CDR3 protein. The repertoire holds roughly 250,000 distinct CDR3 sequences, roughly 82% seen once, with approximately 42% in the top ten. Germline loops: CDR1 SGDLS, CDR2 YYNGEE. The V end was cut by 5 bases, the J end by 14 bases, with 23 bases between. The CDR3 totals 14 residues. Sequenced: sorted CD4+, CD8+, or CD8+CD57+ T cells (not recorded which) from PBMCs. This chain links TRBV9 with TRBJ1-5; D gene uncertain. The clonotype was recovered from a human donor with aplastic anemia. The CDR3 is CASSEGGNYHHEHF. Here the CDR3 DNA reads TGTGCCAGCAGTGAGGGTGGGAATTATCACCACGAGCATTTT. Filled out from reference TRBV9 and TRBJ1-5, the complete variable domain reads DSGVTQTPKHLITATGQRVTLRCSPRSGDLSVYWYQQSLDQGLQFLIQYYNGEERAKGNILERFSAQQFPDLHSELNLSSLELGDSALYFCASSEGGNYHHEHFGDGTRLSIL.